What follows is one TCR beta chain and its context. Its target is unknown. This sample was taken from a study of T cell responses to AZD1222 COVID-19 vaccine. The overall study: Second-dose timings of about 4 or about 12 weeks were pooled. Overall study results and limits: A mostly white British donor set with more females was recruited, and clonal diversity was possibly underestimated.

The table came from immunoSEQ multiplex PCR; TCRdb's copy has only in-frame clones and leaves some out. The sample consists of about 150,000 clones, approximately 92% of them appearing once. Germline-derived CDR1 and CDR2 are SGDLS and YYNGEE. Trimming cost V 4 bases and J 0 bases; bases outside gene matches: 6. The CDR3 sequence is 15 residues long. The TCR originated in an adult in good health. The starting material was peripheral blood, obtained on day 0 of AZD1222 vaccination. This chain connects TRBV9 to TRBJ2-5; 7 nucleotides agree with TRBD1. The CDR3 is CASSPRGGNQETQYF. CDR3 sequence (DNA): TGTGCCAGCAGCCCGAGAGGGGGCAACCAAGAGACCCAGTACTTC.